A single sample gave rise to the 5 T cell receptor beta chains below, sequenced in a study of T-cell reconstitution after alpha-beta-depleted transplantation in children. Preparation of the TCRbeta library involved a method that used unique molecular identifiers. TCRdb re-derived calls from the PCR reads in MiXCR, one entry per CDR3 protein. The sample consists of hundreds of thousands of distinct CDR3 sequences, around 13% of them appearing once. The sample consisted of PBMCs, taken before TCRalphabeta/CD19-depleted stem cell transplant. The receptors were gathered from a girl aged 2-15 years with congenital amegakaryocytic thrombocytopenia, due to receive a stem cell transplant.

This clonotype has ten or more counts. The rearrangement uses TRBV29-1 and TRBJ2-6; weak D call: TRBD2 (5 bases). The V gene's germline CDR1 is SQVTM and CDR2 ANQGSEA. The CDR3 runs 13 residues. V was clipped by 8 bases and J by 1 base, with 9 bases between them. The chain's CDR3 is CSYRRSGANVLTF. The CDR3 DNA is TGCAGCTATAGGAGGTCTGGGGCCAACGTCCTGACTTTC.

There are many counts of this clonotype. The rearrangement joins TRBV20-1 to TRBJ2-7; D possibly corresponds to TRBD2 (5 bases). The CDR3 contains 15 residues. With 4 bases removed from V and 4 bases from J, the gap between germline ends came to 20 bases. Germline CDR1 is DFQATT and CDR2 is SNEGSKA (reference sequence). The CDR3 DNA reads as TGCAGTGCTACCCCCGGACCTAGCTCCCTGTACGAGCAGTACTTC. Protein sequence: CSATPGPSSLYEQYF.

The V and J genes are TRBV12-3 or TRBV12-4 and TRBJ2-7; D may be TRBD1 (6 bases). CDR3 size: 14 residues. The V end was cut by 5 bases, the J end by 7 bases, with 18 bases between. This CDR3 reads CASSPDSTLREQYF. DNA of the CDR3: TGTGCCAGCAGTCCGGACAGTACGTTACGAGAGCAGTACTTC.

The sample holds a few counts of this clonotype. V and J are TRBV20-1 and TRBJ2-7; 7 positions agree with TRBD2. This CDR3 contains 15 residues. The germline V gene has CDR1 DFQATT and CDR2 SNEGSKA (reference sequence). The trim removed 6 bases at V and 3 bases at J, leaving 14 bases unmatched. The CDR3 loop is CSAIPHTSAGYEQYF. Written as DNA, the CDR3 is TGCAGTGCCATCCCCCATACTAGCGCGGGCTACGAGCAGTACTTC.

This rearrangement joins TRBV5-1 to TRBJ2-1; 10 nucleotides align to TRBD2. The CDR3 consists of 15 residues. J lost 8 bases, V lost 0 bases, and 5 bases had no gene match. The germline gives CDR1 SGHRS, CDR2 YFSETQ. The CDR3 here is CASSLEASGSYEQFF. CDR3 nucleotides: TGCGCCAGCAGCTTGGAAGCTAGCGGGAGTTATGAGCAGTTCTTC. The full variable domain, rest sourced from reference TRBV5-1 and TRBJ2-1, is KAGVTQTPRYLIKTRGQQVTLSCSPISGHRSVSWYQQTPGQGLQFLFEYFSETQRNKGNFPGRFSGRQFSNSRSEMNVSTLELGDSALYLCASSLEASGSYEQFFGPGTRLTVL.